This T cell receptor beta chain was captured in a study of regulatory T cells in long-lasting Graves disease. Time point in this sample: newly diagnosed GD, antithyroid drugs for less than 3 months. PBMC RNA was the source of the TCR library. HTBI primers from iRepertoire and Arm-PCR of CDR3 regions yielded the TCR beta libraries. TCRdb reanalysed the multiplex PCR reads using MiXCR and keeps one entry per CDR3 protein. This sample has about 400,000 distinct CDR3 sequences, with under 20% found just once. The CDR3 extends over 12 amino acids. The V gene lost 6 bases and the J gene lost 6 bases, with 12 bases spanning the gap. Germline-derived CDR1 and CDR2 are MNHNS and SASEGT. These data were likewise used in another study, on T cells in Graves' hyperthyroidism and ophthalmopathy.

This chain links TRBV6-1 with TRBJ2-7; possible D gene TRBD1, 6 bases. The specimen was peripheral blood mononuclear cells (PBMCs), collected at new diagnosis, from a patient treated with antithyroid drugs. This clonotype was sampled from a woman aged 18-35 years with Graves disease. The CDR3 here is CASRAQGFEQYF. Written as DNA, the CDR3 is TGTGCCAGCAGAGCACAGGGCTTCGAGCAGTACTTC.